This TCR beta chain derives from a study of blood T cell repertoires in COVID-19. In the study overall: From the United States, Italy and Spain came samples of acute and convalescent COVID-19.

CDR3 length: 16 amino acids. Germline lookup yields CDR1 PRHDT and CDR2 FYEKMQ (reference sequence). Trimming took off 3 bases at V and 8 bases at J, with 17 bases between the two ends. Original methodology: For nucleated cells, counts were estimated from reference gene primer amplification. Sequenced by immunoSEQ multiplex PCR; TCRdb stores in-frame clones only, minus some. V and J calls plus clone size are reproduced from that table; the DNA served to infer D and trimming. The data contain 300,000 to 350,000 clones, about 85% of them seen just once; the ten biggest clones take up roughly 2.3%. This chain joins TRBV13 and TRBJ1-6; D remains ambiguous. Sequenced sample: peripheral blood. The TCR originated in a young man with active or convalescent COVID-19. The CDR3 here is CASSFRSGARDSPLHF. As DNA, the CDR3 is TGTGCCAGCAGCTTCCGTTCCGGTGCGCGGGATTCACCCCTCCACTTT.